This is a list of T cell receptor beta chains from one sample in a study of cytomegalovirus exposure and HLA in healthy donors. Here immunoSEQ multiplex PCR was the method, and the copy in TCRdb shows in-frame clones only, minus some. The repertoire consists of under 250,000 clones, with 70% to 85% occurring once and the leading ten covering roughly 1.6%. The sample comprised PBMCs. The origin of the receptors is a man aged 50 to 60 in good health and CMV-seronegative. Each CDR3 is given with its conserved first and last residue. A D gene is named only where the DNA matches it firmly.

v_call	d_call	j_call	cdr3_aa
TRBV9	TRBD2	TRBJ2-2	CASSTPNGLAGNTGELFF
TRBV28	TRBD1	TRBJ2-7	CASRVGGRGEQYF
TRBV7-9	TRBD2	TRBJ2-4	CASSRGGTSGILAKNIQYF
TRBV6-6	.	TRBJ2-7	CASSGSGGLSYEQYF
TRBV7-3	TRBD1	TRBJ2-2	CASSLTSTGIGELFF
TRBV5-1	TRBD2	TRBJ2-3	CASSHWTSGSTDTQYF
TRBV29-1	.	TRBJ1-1	CSVSDRRGSEAFF
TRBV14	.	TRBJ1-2	CASSQDGPARRGYTF
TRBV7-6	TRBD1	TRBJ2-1	CASSSREGQGNHNEQFF
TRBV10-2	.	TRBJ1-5	CASSESVSASGQPQHF
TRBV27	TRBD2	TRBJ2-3	CASSWASGGLVDTQYF
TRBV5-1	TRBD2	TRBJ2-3	CASRVTSGSSPDTQYF
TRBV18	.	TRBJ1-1	CASSPFQGNTEAFF
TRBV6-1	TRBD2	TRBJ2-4	CASSEEAGGPNIQYF
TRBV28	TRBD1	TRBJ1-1	CASSAPQGRRGAFF
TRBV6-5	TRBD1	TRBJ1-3	CASSLDRASGNTIYF
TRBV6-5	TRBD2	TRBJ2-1	CASSFRGLAVRNEQFF
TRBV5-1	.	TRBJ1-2	CASSFGYGYTF
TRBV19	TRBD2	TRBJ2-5	CATSRGGRGSASPRQETQYF
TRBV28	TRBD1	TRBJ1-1	CAGSQGFAEAFF
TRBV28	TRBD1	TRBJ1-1	CASSFRGSGTEAFF
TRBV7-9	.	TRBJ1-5	CASSPPAGPQHF
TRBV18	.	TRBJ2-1	CASSTTGAYNEQFF
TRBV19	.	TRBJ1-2	CASSPDSESYGYTF
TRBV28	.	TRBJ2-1	CASTKSPGTSQFF
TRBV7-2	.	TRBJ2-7	CASSKGGSSYEQYF
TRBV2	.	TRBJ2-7	CASSEGLAFYEQYF
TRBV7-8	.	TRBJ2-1	CASSKPSGPPYNEQFF